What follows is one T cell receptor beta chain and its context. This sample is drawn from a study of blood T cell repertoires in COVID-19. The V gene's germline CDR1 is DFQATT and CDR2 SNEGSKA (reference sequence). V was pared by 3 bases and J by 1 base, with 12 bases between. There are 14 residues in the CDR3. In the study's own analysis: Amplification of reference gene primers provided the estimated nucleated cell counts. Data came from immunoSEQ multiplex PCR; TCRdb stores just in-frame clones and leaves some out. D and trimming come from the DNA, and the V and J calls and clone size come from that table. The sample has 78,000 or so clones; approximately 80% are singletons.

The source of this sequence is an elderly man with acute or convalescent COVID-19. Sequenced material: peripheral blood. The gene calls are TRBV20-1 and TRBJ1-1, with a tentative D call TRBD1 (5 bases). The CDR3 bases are TGCAGTGCTAGTCGACCCACAGGGAACACTGAAGCTTTCTTT. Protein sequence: CSASRPTGNTEAFF.